This is a list of T cell receptor beta chains from one sample in a study of T-cell memory formation after mild COVID-19. TCRdb re-derived calls from the 5' RACE reads in MiXCR, one entry per CDR3 protein. Altogether under 300,000 distinct CDR3 sequences are present, less than 20% being singletons, with the ten largest covering approximately 3.4%. The sample comprised PBMCs or a T cell subset sorted from them (not recorded which). The receptors shown here come from a man aged 18 to 35 who had mild COVID-19 (a few samples of this study predate the infection). Cell type and time point are not known. Both conserved end residues are part of each CDR3. The D gene is left open where the match is weak. Where a row states a size, it is once, few, many or the class of an expanded clone; other rows omit it.

J gene | V gene | D gene | clone size | CDR3 DNA | CDR3 protein
TRBJ1-5 | TRBV4-2 | . | many | TGTGCCAGCAGCCAAGATTTGAGCAGCAATCAGCCCCAGCATTTT | CASSQDLSSNQPQHF
TRBJ2-5 | TRBV15 | . | few | TGTGCCACCAGCTCGCGTACAGGGTACCAAGAGACCCAGTACTTC | CATSSRTGYQETQYF
TRBJ1-2 | TRBV20-1 | . | . | TGCAGTGCTAGAGACCCCATTCTCTATGGCTACACCTTC | CSARDPILYGYTF
TRBJ1-3 | TRBV27 | . | few | TGTGCCAGCAGAGGGCCAGGGGCTGGAAACACCATATATTTT | CASRGPGAGNTIYF
TRBJ2-2 | TRBV9 | . | . | TGTGCCAGCAGCGTAGTTAGTGGGTCCGGGGAGCTGTTTTTT | CASSVVSGSGELFF
TRBJ2-1 | TRBV7-9 | . | . | TGTGCCAGCCAAACAGGGTACCCCTACAATGAGCAGTTCTTC | CASQTGYPYNEQFF
TRBJ2-2 | TRBV9 | TRBD1 | few | TGTGCCAGCAGCCCACGGACAGGGATGAACACCGGGGAGCTGTTTTTT | CASSPRTGMNTGELFF
TRBJ1-5 | TRBV7-6 | . | many | TGTGCCAGCAGCTTACAATCAGGGGTCAATCAGCCCCAGCATTTT | CASSLQSGVNQPQHF
TRBJ2-2 | TRBV7-2 | . | few | TGTGCCAGCAGCTTAATACTAAACACCGGGGAGCTGTTTTTT | CASSLILNTGELFF
TRBJ2-3 | TRBV11-2 | TRBD1 | few | TGTGCCAGCAGCTCAGGGACAGGAATGACGCAGTATTTT | CASSSGTGMTQYF
TRBJ2-1 | TRBV20-1 | . | . | TGCAGTGCTAGCCACAGGGACCCGTATGAGCAGTTCTTC | CSASHRDPYEQFF
TRBJ2-3 | TRBV7-6 | . | . | TGTGCCAGCAGCTTCGGGACCAGACCGGATACGCAGTATTTT | CASSFGTRPDTQYF
TRBJ1-2 | TRBV12-3/TRBV12-4 | . | few | TGTGCCAGCAGTTCTAGACCGGGCAGGAACTATGGCTACACCTTC | CASSSRPGRNYGYTF
TRBJ2-3 | TRBV20-1 | TRBD2 | . | TGCAGTGCTAGACGGTTAGCGGGGGGGCCAGATACGCAGTATTTT | CSARRLAGGPDTQYF
TRBJ1-1 | TRBV12-5 | . | few | TGTGCTAGTGGTTTGAAACAGGGCCCGATGAACACTGAAGCTTTCTTT | CASGLKQGPMNTEAFF
TRBJ2-2 | TRBV7-9 | TRBD2 | many | TGTGCCAGCAGCTCGACTAGCGGTCCCCTTATAACCGGGGAGCTGTTTTTT | CASSSTSGPLITGELFF
TRBJ2-1 | TRBV11-2 | . | . | TGTGCCAGCAGCTTAGTTAGCGTAGGCTACAATGAGCAGTTCTTC | CASSLVSVGYNEQFF
TRBJ1-5 | TRBV7-9 | . | . | TGTGCCAGCAGCTTGGGAGAGAGCCAGCAGCCCCAGCATTTT | CASSLGESQQPQHF
TRBJ2-7 | TRBV20-1 | . | . | TGCAGTGGTCTCCGGGACGACCGATACGAGCAGTACTTC | CSGLRDDRYEQYF
TRBJ1-6 | TRBV9 | . | . | TGTGCCAGCAGCGCGCACCAGGCGGGGACTAATTCACCCCTCCACTTT | CASSAHQAGTNSPLHF
TRBJ2-1 | TRBV12-3/TRBV12-4 | TRBD1 | few | TGTGCCAGCACCCTAACGGCCCGGGACAGTCTGTTCTTC | CASTLTARDSLFF
TRBJ2-7 | TRBV20-1 | TRBD1 | . | TGCAGTGCTAAGGACCCCGGGACAGGGACCTACGAGCAGTACTTC | CSAKDPGTGTYEQYF
TRBJ1-5 | TRBV25-1 | . | . | TGTGCCAGCAGTGAAGGTGGGGCCAATCAGCCCCAGCATTTT | CASSEGGANQPQHF
TRBJ1-2 | TRBV29-1 | . | few | TGCAGCGTTAAGACCGCCAGGGTGGGCTATGGCTACACCTTC | CSVKTARVGYGYTF
TRBJ2-2 | TRBV20-1 | . | . | TGCAGTGCTGGACCATACAGGGCCGGGGAGCTGTTTTTT | CSAGPYRAGELFF
TRBJ2-5 | TRBV18 | . | . | TGTGCCAGCTCAGGCTACGGGGCTCAAGAGACCCAGTACTTC | CASSGYGAQETQYF
TRBJ2-7 | TRBV27 | TRBD1 | . | TGTGCCAGCAGTTCGCCGGGACAGTACCTCCGCCCCTACGAGCAGTACTTC | CASSSPGQYLRPYEQYF
TRBJ1-4 | TRBV27 | . | . | TGTGCCAGCTCGGGGTGGAAGAATGAAAAACTGTTTTTT | CASSGWKNEKLFF
TRBJ2-5 | TRBV7-2 | . | many | TGTGCCAGCAGCCCCCGGGGGTCCTCGCAAGAGACCCAGTACTTC | CASSPRGSSQETQYF
TRBJ1-1 | TRBV7-2 | . | many | TGTGCCAGCAGCTTCGACACTGAAGCTTTCTTT | CASSFDTEAFF
TRBJ1-2 | TRBV5-1 | . | few | TGCGCCAGCAGCTTGGGTTCGGGAGCTAACTATGGCTACACCTTC | CASSLGSGANYGYTF
TRBJ1-5 | TRBV18 | . | few | TGTGCCAGCTCACCCCCGTCGGGCAGGGGCAATCAGCCCCAGCATTTT | CASSPPSGRGNQPQHF
TRBJ1-6 | TRBV5-1 | . | . | TGCGCCAGCAGCTTGGACCGGGTTCATTCACCCCTCCACTTT | CASSLDRVHSPLHF
TRBJ1-1 | TRBV12-3/TRBV12-4 | . | . | TGTGCCAGCAGTTTATCTTGGAATCACCGAATACCGGAGAACACTGAAGCTTTCTTT | CASSLSWNHRIPENTEAFF
TRBJ2-5 | TRBV7-3 | . | . | TGTGCCAGCAGCTTAACGGGGCAGGGGAGTTCAGAGACCCAGTACTTC | CASSLTGQGSSETQYF
TRBJ2-1 | TRBV7-2 | TRBD2 | few | TGTGCCAGCAGCTTTTATGTCGGGGGGGCCGGTGAGCAGTTCTTC | CASSFYVGGAGEQFF
TRBJ2-7 | TRBV6-5 | TRBD2 | . | TGTGCCAGCAGTTACTCAAGGACTAGCGCCTACGAGCAGTACTTC | CASSYSRTSAYEQYF
TRBJ1-3 | TRBV29-1 | . | few | TGCAGCGTTGCCGGGGGCTCTGGAAACACCATATATTTT | CSVAGGSGNTIYF
TRBJ2-1 | TRBV4-3 | . | few | TGCGCCAGCAGCCAAGATCTGGACTACAACAATGAGCAGTTCTTC | CASSQDLDYNNEQFF
TRBJ2-2 | TRBV20-1 | TRBD1 | . | TGCAGTGCTAGACGGACTGGACAGGGGTCGACCGGGGAGCTGTTTTTT | CSARRTGQGSTGELFF
TRBJ1-5 | TRBV7-2 | . | few | TGTGCCAGCAGCTTAGTAACCTATAGCAATCAGCCCCAGCATTTT | CASSLVTYSNQPQHF
TRBJ1-3 | TRBV7-8 | . | many | TGTGCCAGCAGCTTCATGCAGGCGAGCTCTGGAAACACCATATATTTT | CASSFMQASSGNTIYF
TRBJ1-1 | TRBV5-1 | . | . | TGCGCCAGCAGCTTGGAGGGAATGGGCACTGAAGCTTTCTTT | CASSLEGMGTEAFF
TRBJ1-1 | TRBV18 | . | few | TGTGCCAGCTCACCGAGCGTGAACACTGAAGCTTTCTTT | CASSPSVNTEAFF
TRBJ1-1 | TRBV6-5 | . | once | TGTGCCAGCAGTTACTCGTATTTCGACACTGAAGCTTTCTTT | CASSYSYFDTEAFF
TRBJ1-1 | TRBV2 | . | few | TGTGCCAGCAGTGCTGAAGACGGGCACACTGAAGCTTTCTTT | CASSAEDGHTEAFF
TRBJ1-1 | TRBV5-6 | . | . | TGTGCCAGCAGCCGCTCTAAAACTGAAGCTTTCTTT | CASSRSKTEAFF
TRBJ2-5 | TRBV6-2/TRBV6-3 | TRBD1 | few | TGTGCCAGCAGTCCCCGGGACAGGGGGGGGACCCAGTACTTC | CASSPRDRGGTQYF
TRBJ1-6 | TRBV14 | . | few | TGTGCCAGCAGCCAAGGCTATTATAATTCACCCCTCCACTTT | CASSQGYYNSPLHF
TRBJ2-5 | TRBV5-4 | . | few | TGTGCCAGCAGCTTGGCAGGGCCCAGGGAGACCCAGTACTTC | CASSLAGPRETQYF
TRBJ2-5 | TRBV5-1 | . | few | TGCGCCAGCAGCAATGTTCAAGAGACCCAGTACTTC | CASSNVQETQYF
TRBJ2-3 | TRBV2 | TRBD2 | few | TGTGCCAGCAGTAAAACTAGCGTGGCAGATACGCAGTATTTT | CASSKTSVADTQYF
TRBJ2-2 | TRBV5-1 | . | few | TGCGCCAGCAGCTCCCTCAGTGAGTTAGCCGGGGAGCTGTTTTTT | CASSSLSELAGELFF
TRBJ2-5 | TRBV6-2/TRBV6-3 | TRBD1 | . | TGTGCCAGCAGAAGAGCCGGGACAGGGGAAGAGACCCAGTACTTC | CASRRAGTGEETQYF
TRBJ2-1 | TRBV7-2 | . | few | TGTGCCAGCAGCCATAGTGGAGGGGGAAGATATGAGCAGTTCTTC | CASSHSGGGRYEQFF
TRBJ1-1 | TRBV6-5 | . | many | TGTGCCAGCAGTTACTCGATCCCGGGACGGTTGAACACTGAAGCTTTCTTT | CASSYSIPGRLNTEAFF
TRBJ2-4 | TRBV7-2 | . | few | TGTGCCAGCAGCTTAGCGCTCCGGGTCTCCCAGTACTTC | CASSLALRVSQYF
TRBJ2-3 | TRBV5-1 | TRBD1 | few | TGCGCCAGCAGCTGGGGGGACAGGGATCGTGATACGCAGTATTTT | CASSWGDRDRDTQYF
TRBJ1-4 | TRBV7-6 | . | . | TGTGCCAGCAGCCGGAACGTGTTAGAAAAACTGTTTTTT | CASSRNVLEKLFF
TRBJ1-5 | TRBV12-3/TRBV12-4 | . | few | TGTGCCAGCAGTGGGGGGCGGCGGATAAATCAGCCCCAGCATTTT | CASSGGRRINQPQHF